This entry concerns a single T cell receptor beta chain. Newly diagnosed hyperthyroidism patients aged 18 to 65 years had disease lasting under 2 months. The data were taken from a study of T cells in Graves' hyperthyroidism and ophthalmopathy. The germline CDR1 and CDR2 sequences are DFQATT and SNEGSKA (reference sequence). The CDR3 has 12 amino acids. The V end lost 0 bases, the J end lost 12 bases, and 14 bases lay between the germline ends. The source material, RNA transcripts, was used to amplify TCR beta CDR3 regions. HTBI primers were used for first-round RT-PCR of the TCR CDR3. One entry per CDR3 protein, called by TCRdb with MiXCR from the multiplex PCR reads. Of 300,000 to 400,000 distinct CDR3 sequences listed, around a sixth are singletons.

The TCR sequence derives from a woman aged 45-65 years with Graves' hyperthyroidism. Source material: blood. V and J are TRBV20-1 and TRBJ2-5, with D unclear. The CDR3 region has the DNA TGCAGTGCTAGAGATCGCCCCGGTCTAGAGTACTTC. This gives the protein CSARDRPGLEYF.